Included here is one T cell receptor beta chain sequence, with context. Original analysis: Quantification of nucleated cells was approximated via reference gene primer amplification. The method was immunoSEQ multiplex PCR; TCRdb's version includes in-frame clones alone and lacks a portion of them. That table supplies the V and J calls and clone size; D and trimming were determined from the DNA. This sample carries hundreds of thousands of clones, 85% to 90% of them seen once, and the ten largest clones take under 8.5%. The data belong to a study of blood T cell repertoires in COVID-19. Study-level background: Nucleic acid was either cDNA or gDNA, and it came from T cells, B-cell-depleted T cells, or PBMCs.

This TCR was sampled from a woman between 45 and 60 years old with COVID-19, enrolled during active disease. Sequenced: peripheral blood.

The CDR3 protein is CSASPRTGYDEQYF. In nucleotides, the CDR3 is TGCAGTGCTAGTCCCCGGACAGGGTACGACGAGCAGTACTTC. The chain joins TRBV20-1 to TRBJ2-7; 8 nucleotides line up with TRBD1. V dropped 3 bases and J dropped 5; count of bases not matched to a gene: 9. Germline-derived CDR1 and CDR2 are DFQATT and SNEGSKA (reference sequence). This CDR3 has 14 amino acids.